This T cell receptor beta chain was sequenced in a study of blood T cell repertoires in COVID-19. The overall study: Samples taken during acute and convalescent COVID-19 were collected in the United States, Italy and Spain. Sample material is recorded as cDNA or gDNA derived from T cells, B-cell-depleted T cells, or PBMCs.

Original processing methods: From reference gene primer amplification, estimates of nucleated cell counts were derived. Libraries were prepared by immunoSEQ multiplex PCR; TCRdb keeps only in-frame clonotypes and omits some of them. The DNA was the basis for D and trimming; V, J and clone size are from that table. Of over 65,000 clones in the sample, over 75% were seen once. This CDR3 spans 13 amino acids. V was shortened by 4 bases and J by 7 bases, with 16 bases between the two germline ends. In germline, CDR1 is GTSNPN, CDR2 SVGIG (reference sequence). Sequenced sample: peripheral blood. The sequence was collected from a human donor in a cohort sampled during active COVID-19. The V and J genes are TRBV30 and TRBJ2-5; D remains unclear. The CDR3 DNA follows: TGTGCCTGGACCCGATACGATGCAGGGACCCAGTACTTC. It yields the protein CAWTRYDAGTQYF.